This T cell receptor beta chain came from a study of T cell responses to AZD1222 COVID-19 vaccine. Study at large: Investigators merged groups given second doses at roughly 4 or roughly 12 weeks.

Trimming cost V 0 bases and J 6 bases; bases outside gene matches: 6. The CDR3 is made up of 15 amino acids. Germline assignment: CDR1 SGHRS and CDR2 YFSETQ. The study, taken as a whole, reports: Donors, mostly white British, included more females; clonal diversity was possibly underestimated.

Of note for this clone: What it binds is not known.

The assay was immunoSEQ multiplex PCR, and TCRdb's table has in-frame clones only and misses some. The sample consists of 100,000 or so clones, 70% to 90% of them appearing once. Sequenced here: peripheral blood, sampled on day 0 of AZD1222 vaccination. The clonotype comes from an adult in good health. The chain uses TRBV5-1 and TRBJ2-1, with TRBD2 matching over 7 bases. The CDR3 region is CASSLVAGVLNEQFF. DNA for the CDR3: TGCGCCAGCAGCTTGGTTGCGGGAGTCCTCAATGAGCAGTTCTTC.